This TCR beta chain was sequenced in a study of breast tumors, draining lymph nodes, adjacent tissues. CDR1 and CDR2 (germline): DFQATT, SNEGSKA (reference sequence). Losses at the gene ends were 3 bases for V and 9 bases for J; bases not matched to a gene: 13. The CDR3 loop spans 15 amino acids. From the multiplex PCR reads, TCRdb called clonotypes with MiXCR, one entry per CDR3 protein. Seen here are approximately 230,000 distinct CDR3 sequences, 30% to 35% observed once, and the top ten hold about 3.3%. The lymph nodes were axillary draining lymph nodes from breast cancer patients. Many counts were recorded for this clonotype.

The chain combines TRBV20-1 with TRBJ2-7; 11 bases are shared with TRBD1. Sequenced input: axillary lymph node tissue. The source of this sequence is a female donor with breast cancer. Some clones in this sample may be carry-over from other donors' samples. CDR3: CSASGTGTGGKGQYF. The CDR3 DNA reads TGCAGTGCTAGTGGGACCGGGACAGGGGGAAAAGGGCAGTACTTC.